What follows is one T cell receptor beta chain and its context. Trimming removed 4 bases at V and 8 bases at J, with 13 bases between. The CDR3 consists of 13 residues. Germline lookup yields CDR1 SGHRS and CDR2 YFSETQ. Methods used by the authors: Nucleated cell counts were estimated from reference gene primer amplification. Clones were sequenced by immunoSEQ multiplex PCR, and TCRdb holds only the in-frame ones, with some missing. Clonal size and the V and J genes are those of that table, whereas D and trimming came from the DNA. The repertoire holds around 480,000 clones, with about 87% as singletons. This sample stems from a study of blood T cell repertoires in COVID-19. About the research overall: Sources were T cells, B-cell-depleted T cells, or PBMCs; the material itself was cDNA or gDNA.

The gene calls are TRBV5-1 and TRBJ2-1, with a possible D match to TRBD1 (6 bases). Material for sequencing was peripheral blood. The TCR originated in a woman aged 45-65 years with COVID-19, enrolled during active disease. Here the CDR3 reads CASSGGMGDEQFF. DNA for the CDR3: TGCGCCAGCAGCGGGGGCATGGGGGATGAGCAGTTCTTC.